A single sample gave rise to the 26 T cell receptor beta chains below, sequenced in a study of T cells in Graves' hyperthyroidism and ophthalmopathy (dated by TCRdb to between 2018 and 2021). The library relied on multiplex PCR. The instrument given in TCRdb is Illumina HiSeq 2000. The TCR beta CDR3 regions were amplified from the RNA transcripts. A first-round RT-PCR of the TCR CDR3 used the HTBI primer set with the Qiagen OneStep RT-PCR kit. The raw public data were reprocessed by TCRdb itself: fastp quality trimming at Q25, MiXCR clonotype calling, in-frame beta chains only. Rows are unified per CDR3 protein, each entry keeping the most common DNA and genes. The sample yields 300,000 to 450,000 distinct CDR3 sequences; about 18% were counted once. Clones ranked in the top ten supply 34% of the sample. What was sequenced was blood. Receptors were obtained from a woman aged 25 to 39 with Graves' hyperthyroidism that later progressed to Graves' ophthalmopathy.

The chain links TRBV6-1 to TRBJ1-4, with D possibly matching TRBD1 (5 bases). Trimming shortened V by 5 bases and J by 8 bases, and 12 bases separated the two germline ends. The CDR3 contains 13 residues. Germline V gene data show CDR1 as MNHNS and CDR2 as SASEGT. CDR3 sequence: CASSWGRDEKLFF. In DNA, the CDR3 is TGTGCCAGCAGTTGGGGCAGAGACGAAAAACTGTTTTTT.

At least ten counts were recorded for this clonotype. The CDR3 loop reads CASSLGRGTNTEAFF. CDR3 coding DNA: TGTGCCAGCAGTTTGGGCAGGGGGACGAACACTGAAGCTTTCTTT. The V call is TRBV2, the J call TRBJ1-1; TRBD1 aligns across 7 bases. J lost 1 base, V lost 5 bases, and 7 bases had no gene match. CDR1 and CDR2 (germline): SNHLY, FYNNEI. The CDR3 has 15 residues.

This clonotype appeared once. The chain joins TRBV19 to TRBJ2-4, with D tentatively TRBD1 (6 bases). Germline CDR1 is LNHDA and CDR2 is SQIVND (reference sequence). The CDR3 extends over 14 amino acids. V lost 10 bases, J lost 2 bases, and 15 bases lay in between. CDR3 coding DNA: TGTGCCACCACAGGGATGAGGACCAAAAACATTCAGTACTTC. Its translation: CATTGMRTKNIQYF.

The chain is built from TRBV19 and TRBJ2-3; the D gene is possibly TRBD2 (5 bases). The V and J ends lost 5 bases and 5 bases respectively, with 11 bases between them. CDR3 length: 13 residues. The germline V gene has CDR1 LNHDA and CDR2 SQIVND (reference sequence). As DNA, the CDR3 is TGTGCCAGTAGTTCGCCAGAGGGAGATACGCAGTATTTT. Amino acid sequence: CASSSPEGDTQYF.

This clonotype was seen ten or more times. The chain carries TRBV10-2 and TRBJ2-1, with D perhaps matching TRBD1 (6 bases). There are 16 residues in the CDR3. Trimming stripped 2 bases from V and 4 bases from J, with 15 bases between. Germline CDR1 and CDR2: WSHSY and SAAADI. This CDR3 reads CASSEDTGTKYNEQFF. DNA of the CDR3: TGCGCCAGCAGTGAGGATACAGGGACAAAATACAATGAGCAGTTCTTC.

The CDR3 here is CASSIARGRVFVSNQPQHF. DNA of the CDR3: TGTGCCAGTAGTATAGCGCGGGGGCGGGTGTTTGTCAGCAATCAGCCCCAGCATTTT. The V call is TRBV19, the J call TRBJ1-5; D is perhaps TRBD1 (6 bases). The CDR3 consists of 19 residues. V was pared by 1 base and J by 1 base, with 20 bases between. From germline, CDR1 is LNHDA and CDR2 SQIVND (reference sequence).

The J gene is TRBJ2-3, the V gene TRBV7-8; 14 nucleotides agree with TRBD2. Germline V CDR1 and CDR2: SGHVS, FQNEAQ. The CDR3 loop spans 21 amino acids. Germline trimming cut 5 bases from V and 5 bases from J; bases unmatched to any gene: 21. The CDR3: CASSPLRVPGLAGVGVDTQYF. DNA for the CDR3: TGTGCCAGCAGCCCCCTTAGGGTGCCGGGACTAGCGGGAGTCGGGGTAGATACGCAGTATTTT.

The table lists this clonotype with many counts. The V and J genes are TRBV20-1 and TRBJ1-5; D is possibly TRBD1 (5 bases). Trimming took 0 bases from V and 0 from J, leaving 12 bases between them. From germline, CDR1 is DFQATT and CDR2 SNEGSKA (reference sequence). The CDR3 has 16 residues. CDR3 loop: CSARDIGAHSNQPQHF. DNA for the CDR3: TGCAGTGCTAGAGATATCGGGGCCCATAGCAATCAGCCCCAGCATTTT.

This clonotype showed up just once. The chain recombines TRBV9 with TRBJ1-3, with a possible D match to TRBD1 (6 bases). CDR1 and CDR2 (germline): SGDLS, YYNGEE. Trimming took 3 bases from V and 0 from J, leaving 10 bases between them. The CDR3 spans 15 residues. CDR3 amino acids: CASSEWTDSGNTIYF. DNA for the CDR3: TGTGCCAGCAGCGAGTGGACAGACTCTGGAAACACCATATATTTT. Using reference TRBV9 and TRBJ1-3 for the parts outside the CDR3, the full variable domain is DSGVTQTPKHLITATGQRVTLRCSPRSGDLSVYWYQQSLDQGLQFLIQYYNGEERAKGNILERFSAQQFPDLHSELNLSSLELGDSALYFCASSEWTDSGNTIYFGEGSWLTVV.

This chain connects TRBV3-1 to TRBJ2-1, with unresolved D. V was cut by 1 base and J by 8 bases, with 15 bases left in between. The CDR3 spans 15 residues. The germline gives CDR1 LGHDT, CDR2 YNNKEL (reference sequence). The CDR3 sequence is CASSQVGGPGDEQFF. The CDR3 bases are TGTGCCAGCAGCCAAGTGGGTGGGCCTGGGGATGAGCAGTTCTTC.

This chain connects TRBV27 to TRBJ1-1, with 7 nucleotides matching TRBD1. V gave up 5 bases and J gave up 3 bases; unmatched junction bases: 6. CDR1 and CDR2 (germline): MNHEY, SMNVEV (reference sequence). The CDR3 spans 14 residues. The CDR3 bases are TGTGCCAGCAGTACTCTACAGGGGTACACTGAAGCTTTCTTT. Protein: CASSTLQGYTEAFF.

This clonotype occurred a few times. The chain combines TRBV20-1 with TRBJ1-4; unclear D gene. This CDR3 is built from 13 residues. With 4 bases removed from V and 3 bases from J, the gap between germline ends came to 9 bases. The V gene's germline CDR1 is DFQATT and CDR2 SNEGSKA (reference sequence). CDR3 sequence: CSAIRAPNEKLFF. The CDR3 DNA reads as TGCAGTGCTATACGGGCCCCTAATGAAAAACTGTTTTTT.

This clonotype was observed many times. This rearrangement joins TRBV7-2 to TRBJ1-6, with D possibly TRBD1 on 6 matching bases. Germline V gives CDR1 SGHTA, CDR2 FQGNSA. This CDR3 region has 15 residues. Trimming took off 3 bases at V and 6 bases at J, with 12 bases between the two ends. The CDR3 coding sequence is TGTGCCAGCAGCTTTCCCCGGACAGTTAATTCACCCCTCCACTTT. Its translation: CASSFPRTVNSPLHF.

The chain employs TRBV15 and TRBJ1-3, with D hard to call. V lost 3 bases, J lost 0 bases, and 15 bases lay in between. CDR3 size: 17 residues. Germline V gene lookup returns CDR1 LNHNV and CDR2 YYDKDF (reference sequence). The CDR3 loop is CATSRDYTSLSGNTIYF. The DNA for the CDR3 is TGTGCCACCAGCAGGGACTATACGTCCCTCTCTGGAAACACCATATATTTT. Combining the CDR3 with reference TRBV15 and TRBJ1-3 gives the whole variable domain DAMVIQNPRYQVTQFGKPVTLSCSQTLNHNVMYWYQQKSSQAPKLLFHYYDKDFNNEADTPDNFQSRRPNTSFCFLDIRSPGLGDTAMYLCATSRDYTSLSGNTIYFGEGSWLTVV.

This clonotype was seen more than once but under ten times. The J gene is TRBJ2-7, the V gene TRBV20-1; possible D gene TRBD2, 5 bases. This CDR3 spans 12 amino acids. Germline CDR1 reads DFQATT; CDR2 reads SNEGSKA (reference sequence). The V end was cut by 2 bases, the J end by 5 bases, with 10 bases between. The CDR3, as DNA: TGCAGTGCTAGATTGGTGGGAGACGAGCAGTACTTC. Residues: CSARLVGDEQYF.

This clonotype was counted at least ten times. V usage is TRBV11-2 and J usage is TRBJ2-7; D unclear. V lost 3 bases to trimming and J lost 0 bases, with 12 bases between them. This CDR3 comprises 15 residues. CDR1 SGHAT and CDR2 FQNNGV come from the germline V gene. The CDR3 protein is CASSFLPSSSYEQYF. The CDR3 DNA reads TGTGCCAGCAGCTTTTTGCCGTCGAGCTCCTACGAGCAGTACTTC.

For this clonotype: A much larger clone sits a single nucleotide away, making a read error possible. The chain has TRBV24-1 and TRBJ2-1; perhaps TRBD2 as D (6 bases). The better agreement between TRBJ2-7 and the DNA end casts doubt on the J call. This CDR3 comprises 14 residues. CDR1 KGHDR and CDR2 SFDVKD come from the germline V gene. The CDR3 here is CATSALRGYNEQYF. The CDR3 nucleotides are TGTGCCACCAGTGCCTTGCGGGGCTACAATGAGCAGTACTTC.

V is TRBV24-1 and J is TRBJ2-1, with TRBD1 identical over 7 bases. The CDR3 contains 15 residues. Germline V gene lookup returns CDR1 KGHDR and CDR2 SFDVKD. Trimming removed 5 bases from V and 1 base from J; junction bases left unmatched: 4. CDR3 protein: CATSAGTASYNEQFF. The CDR3 bases are TGTGCCACCAGTGCCGGGACAGCGTCCTACAATGAGCAGTTCTTC.

The sample holds many counts of this clonotype. The chain recombines TRBV30 with TRBJ2-1, with D unresolved. Germline V gene data show CDR1 as GTSNPN and CDR2 as SVGIG (reference sequence). CDR3 length: 12 residues. V dropped 2 bases and J dropped 8 bases, with 10 bases sitting between them. The CDR3 coding sequence is TGTGCCTGGAGTCCGGATGGAGATGAGCAGTTCTTC. Its translation is CAWSPDGDEQFF.

This clonotype was seen more than once but under ten times. This sequence joins TRBV7-6 and TRBJ2-2; 10 positions match TRBD1. With 5 bases clipped from V and 1 base from J, the junction kept 1 base outside the gene matches. CDR3 size: 15 residues. CDR1 and CDR2 (germline): SGHVS, FNYEAQ. The CDR3 loop reads CASSRDRGNTGELFF. The CDR3 DNA is TGTGCCAGCAGCCGGGACAGGGGGAACACCGGGGAGCTGTTTTTT.

This clonotype was picked up a small number of times. The chain combines TRBV5-1 with TRBJ2-3; D gene ambiguous. V was clipped by 5 bases and J by 4 bases, with 11 bases between them. The CDR3 covers 13 residues. Per the germline V gene, CDR1 is SGHRS and CDR2 is YFSETQ. This CDR3 is CASRPIGADTQYF. The CDR3 DNA follows: TGCGCCAGCAGACCAATTGGCGCAGATACGCAGTATTTT.

This clonotype was recorded at least ten times. J is TRBJ2-7 and V is TRBV7-9, with 11 bases lining up with TRBD1. CDR1 and CDR2 (germline): SEHNR, FQNEAQ (reference sequence). The trim removed 1 base at V and 4 bases at J, leaving 3 bases unmatched. The CDR3 has 15 amino acids. In DNA, the CDR3 is TGTGCCAGCAGCTTAGGGGACAGGGGGTTTTACGAGCAGTACTTC. This sequence encodes CASSLGDRGFYEQYF.

The table lists this clonotype with many counts. The rearrangement links TRBV27 to TRBJ1-5, with a possible D match to TRBD1 (6 bases). V lost 5 bases, J lost 2 bases, and 16 bases lay in between. Germline CDR1 and CDR2: MNHEY and SMNVEV (reference sequence). CDR3 length: 16 amino acids. The CDR3 DNA reads TGTGCCAGCAGTACAACGACAGGTGAGGGCAATCAGCCCCAGCATTTT. This sequence encodes CASSTTTGEGNQPQHF.

In its sample, this clonotype was seen many times. This chain connects TRBV28 to TRBJ2-1; TRBD2 might be the D (6 bases). Trimming left V 2 bases short and J 4 bases short, with 12 bases between. This CDR3 has 15 residues. From germline, CDR1 is MDHEN and CDR2 SYDVKM. Written as DNA, the CDR3 is TGTGCCAGCAGTTTAAGGGTAGCGGCGTACAATGAGCAGTTCTTC. Its protein product is CASSLRVAAYNEQFF.

This clonotype came up many times. The chain has TRBV7-9 and TRBJ1-4, with no clear D. The germline CDR1 and CDR2 sequences are SEHNR and FQNEAQ (reference sequence). Trimming pared 5 bases from V and 0 bases from J, leaving 7 bases between. The CDR3 sequence is 14 residues long. The CDR3 bases are TGTGCCAGCAGCGCGAAAGCAACTAATGAAAAACTGTTTTTT. Residues: CASSAKATNEKLFF.

The rearrangement uses TRBV5-1 and TRBJ2-2, with 9 bases lining up with TRBD2. The ends lost 3 bases at V and 1 base at J; junction bases unmatched: 7. The CDR3 runs 17 residues. CDR1 SGHRS and CDR2 YFSETQ come from the germline V gene. The CDR3 sequence: CASSWSSGSWNTGELFF. Here the CDR3 DNA reads TGCGCCAGCAGCTGGAGTAGCGGGAGTTGGAACACCGGGGAGCTGTTTTTT.